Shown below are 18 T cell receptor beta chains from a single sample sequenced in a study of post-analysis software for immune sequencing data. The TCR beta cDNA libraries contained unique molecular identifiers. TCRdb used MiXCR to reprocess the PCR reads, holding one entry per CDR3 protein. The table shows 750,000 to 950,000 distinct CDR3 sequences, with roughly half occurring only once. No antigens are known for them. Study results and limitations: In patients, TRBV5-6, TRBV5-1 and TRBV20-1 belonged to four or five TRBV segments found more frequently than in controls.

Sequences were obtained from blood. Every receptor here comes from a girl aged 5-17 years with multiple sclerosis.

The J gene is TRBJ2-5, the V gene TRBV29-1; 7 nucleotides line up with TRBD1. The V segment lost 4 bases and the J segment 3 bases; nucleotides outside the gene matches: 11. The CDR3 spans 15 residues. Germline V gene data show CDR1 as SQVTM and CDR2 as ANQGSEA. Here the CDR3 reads CSVGGWGQPEETQYF. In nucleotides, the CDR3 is TGCAGCGTTGGCGGTTGGGGACAGCCCGAAGAGACCCAGTACTTC.

This CDR3 is CASSVAGGLEGYNEQYF. CDR3 nucleotides: TGTGCCAGCAGCGTAGCAGGGGGACTAGAGGGCTACAATGAGCAGTACTTC. The chain joins TRBV9 to TRBJ2-1, with D possibly TRBD2 on 8 matching bases. Near its end, the DNA agrees better with TRBJ2-7, so the J call may be wrong. This CDR3 contains 17 residues. From germline, CDR1 is SGDLS and CDR2 YYNGEE.

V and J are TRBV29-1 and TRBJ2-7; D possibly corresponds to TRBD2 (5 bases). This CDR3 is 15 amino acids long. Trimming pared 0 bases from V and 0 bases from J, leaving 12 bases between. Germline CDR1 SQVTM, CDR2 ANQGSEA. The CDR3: CSVEEGTAGSYEQYF. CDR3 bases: TGCAGCGTTGAAGAGGGTACGGCGGGCTCCTACGAGCAGTACTTC.

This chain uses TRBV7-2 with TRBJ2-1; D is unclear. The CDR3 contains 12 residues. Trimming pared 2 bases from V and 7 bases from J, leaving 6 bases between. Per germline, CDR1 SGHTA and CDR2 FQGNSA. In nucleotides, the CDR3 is TGTGCCAGCAGCTTATATCAAAATGAGCAGTTCTTC. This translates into CASSLYQNEQFF.

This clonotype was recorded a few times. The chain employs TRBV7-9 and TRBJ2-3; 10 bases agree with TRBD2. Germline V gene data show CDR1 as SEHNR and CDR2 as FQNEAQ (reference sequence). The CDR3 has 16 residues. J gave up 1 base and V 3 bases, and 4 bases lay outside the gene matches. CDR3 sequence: CASSFLLAGGTDTQYF. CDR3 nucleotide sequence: TGTGCCAGCAGCTTCCTTCTAGCGGGGGGCACAGATACGCAGTATTTT.

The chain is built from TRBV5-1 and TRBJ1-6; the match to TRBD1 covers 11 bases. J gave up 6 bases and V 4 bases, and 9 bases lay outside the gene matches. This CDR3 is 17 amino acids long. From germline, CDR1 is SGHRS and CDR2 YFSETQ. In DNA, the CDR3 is TGCGCCAGCAGCCGAAGCGGACAGGGGGCAAGTAATTCACCCCTCCACTTT. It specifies CASSRSGQGASNSPLHF.

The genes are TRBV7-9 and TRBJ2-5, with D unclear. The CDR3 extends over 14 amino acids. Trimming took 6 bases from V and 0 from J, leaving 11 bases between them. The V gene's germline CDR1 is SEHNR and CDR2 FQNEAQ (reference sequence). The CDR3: CASSDIAYQETQYF. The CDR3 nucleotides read TGTGCCAGCAGTGACATAGCCTACCAAGAGACCCAGTACTTC.

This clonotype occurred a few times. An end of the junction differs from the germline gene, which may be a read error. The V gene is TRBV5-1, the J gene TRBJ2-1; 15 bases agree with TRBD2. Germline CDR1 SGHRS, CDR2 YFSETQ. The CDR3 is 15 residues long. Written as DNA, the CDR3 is TGTGCCAGCAGTTTCGGACTAGCGGGGGGGAATGAGCAGTTCTTC. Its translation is CASSFGLAGGNEQFF.

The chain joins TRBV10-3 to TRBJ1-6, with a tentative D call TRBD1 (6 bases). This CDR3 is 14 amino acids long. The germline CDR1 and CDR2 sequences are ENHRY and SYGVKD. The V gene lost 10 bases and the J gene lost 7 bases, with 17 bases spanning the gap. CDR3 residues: CATCPRQGNSPLHF. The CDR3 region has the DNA TGTGCCACGTGTCCACGGCAGGGGAATTCACCCCTCCACTTT.

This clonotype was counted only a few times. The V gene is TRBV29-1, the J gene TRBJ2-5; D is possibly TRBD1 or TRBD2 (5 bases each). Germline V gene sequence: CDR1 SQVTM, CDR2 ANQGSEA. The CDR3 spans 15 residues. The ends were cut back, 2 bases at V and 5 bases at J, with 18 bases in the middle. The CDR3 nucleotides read TGCAGCGTTGAACCCCGGGACCCTATACGGGAGACCCAGTACTTC. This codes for CSVEPRDPIRETQYF.

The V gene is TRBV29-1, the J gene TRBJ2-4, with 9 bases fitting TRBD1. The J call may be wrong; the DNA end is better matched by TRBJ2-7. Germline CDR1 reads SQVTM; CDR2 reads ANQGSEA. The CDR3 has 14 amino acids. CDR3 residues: CSVEPGQGSYEQYF. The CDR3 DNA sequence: TGCAGCGTTGAACCGGGACAGGGATCCTACGAGCAGTACTTC.

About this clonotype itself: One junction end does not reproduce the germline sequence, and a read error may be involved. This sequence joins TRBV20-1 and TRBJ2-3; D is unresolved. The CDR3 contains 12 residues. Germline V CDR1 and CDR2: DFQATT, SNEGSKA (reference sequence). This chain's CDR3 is CSATSRKDTQYF. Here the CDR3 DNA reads TGTAGTGCTACCTCTAGGAAGGATACGCAGTATTTT.

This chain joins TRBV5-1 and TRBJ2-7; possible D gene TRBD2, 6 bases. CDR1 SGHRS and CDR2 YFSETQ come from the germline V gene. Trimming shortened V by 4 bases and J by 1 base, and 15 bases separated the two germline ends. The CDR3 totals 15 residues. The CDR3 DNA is TGCGCCAGCAGCCATGGACTTGGGGGGTCCTACGAGCAGTACTTC. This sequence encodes CASSHGLGGSYEQYF.

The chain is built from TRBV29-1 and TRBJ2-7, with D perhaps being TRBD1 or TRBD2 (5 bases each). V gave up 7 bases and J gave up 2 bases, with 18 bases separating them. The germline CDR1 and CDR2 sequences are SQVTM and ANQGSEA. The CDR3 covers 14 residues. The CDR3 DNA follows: TGCAGCGGAGGGCTGGGGACGAGAACCTACGAGCAGTACTTC. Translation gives CSGGLGTRTYEQYF.

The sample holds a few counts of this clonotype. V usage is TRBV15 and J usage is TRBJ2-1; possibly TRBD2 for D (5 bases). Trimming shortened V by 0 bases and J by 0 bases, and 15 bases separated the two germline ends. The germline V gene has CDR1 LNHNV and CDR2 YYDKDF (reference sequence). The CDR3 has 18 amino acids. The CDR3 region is CATSRDPEGRNSYNEQFF. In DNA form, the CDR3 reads TGTGCCACCAGCAGAGATCCTGAGGGCAGGAACTCCTACAATGAGCAGTTCTTC.

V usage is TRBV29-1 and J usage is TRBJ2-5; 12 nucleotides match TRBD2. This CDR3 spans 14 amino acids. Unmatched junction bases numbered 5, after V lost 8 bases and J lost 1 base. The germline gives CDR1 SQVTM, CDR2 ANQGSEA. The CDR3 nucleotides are TGCAGCTCGAGGACTAGCGGGATCCAAGAGACCCAGTACTTC. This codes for CSSRTSGIQETQYF.

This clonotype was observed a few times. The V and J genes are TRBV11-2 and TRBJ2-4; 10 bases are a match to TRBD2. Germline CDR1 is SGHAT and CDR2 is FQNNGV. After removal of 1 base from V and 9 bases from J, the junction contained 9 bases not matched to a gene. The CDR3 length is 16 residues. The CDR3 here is CASSLGSGGASGIQYF. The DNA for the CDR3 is TGTGCCAGCAGCTTAGGGAGCGGGGGGGCTTCAGGCATTCAGTACTTC. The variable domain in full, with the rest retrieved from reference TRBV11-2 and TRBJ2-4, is EAGVAQSPRYKIIEKRQSVAFWCNPISGHATLYWYQQILGQGPKLLIQFQNNGVVDDSQLPKDRFSAERLKGVDSTLKIQPAKLEDSAVYLCASSLGSGGASGIQYFGAGTRLSVL.

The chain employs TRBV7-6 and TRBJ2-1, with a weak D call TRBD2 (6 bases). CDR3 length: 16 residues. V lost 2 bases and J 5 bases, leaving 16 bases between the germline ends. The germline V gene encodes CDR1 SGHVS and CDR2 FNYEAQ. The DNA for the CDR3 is TGTGCCAGCAGCTTATTTCCGGGAGTGATGGACAATGAGCAGTTCTTC. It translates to CASSLFPGVMDNEQFF.